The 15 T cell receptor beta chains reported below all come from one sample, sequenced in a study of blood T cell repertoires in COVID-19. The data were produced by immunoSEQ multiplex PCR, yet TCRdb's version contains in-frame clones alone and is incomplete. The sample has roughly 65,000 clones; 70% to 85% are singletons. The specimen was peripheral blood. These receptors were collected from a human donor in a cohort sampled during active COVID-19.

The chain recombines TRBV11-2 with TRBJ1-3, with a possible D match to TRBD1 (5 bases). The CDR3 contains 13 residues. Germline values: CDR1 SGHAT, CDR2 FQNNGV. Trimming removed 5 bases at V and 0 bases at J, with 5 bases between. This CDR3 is CASSRGSGNTIYF. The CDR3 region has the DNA TGTGCCAGCAGCAGGGGCTCTGGAAACACCATATATTTT.

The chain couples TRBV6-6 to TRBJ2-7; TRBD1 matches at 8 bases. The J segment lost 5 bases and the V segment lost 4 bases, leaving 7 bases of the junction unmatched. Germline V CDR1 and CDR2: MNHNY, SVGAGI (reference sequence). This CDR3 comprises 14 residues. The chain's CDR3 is CASSSWTGFNEQYF. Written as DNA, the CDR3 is TGTGCCAGCAGTTCCTGGACAGGGTTCAACGAGCAGTACTTC.

CDR3 DNA: TGTGCCAGCAGTGGCCCACGGGGCTTGGGGACACCTAACACCGGGGAGCTGTTTTTT. Its protein is CASSGPRGLGTPNTGELFF. The V gene is TRBV6-1, the J gene TRBJ2-2, with a tentative D call TRBD1 (6 bases). The CDR3 totals 19 residues. Trimming cost V 4 bases and J 2 bases, with 23 bases left between them. Germline values: CDR1 MNHNS, CDR2 SASEGT.

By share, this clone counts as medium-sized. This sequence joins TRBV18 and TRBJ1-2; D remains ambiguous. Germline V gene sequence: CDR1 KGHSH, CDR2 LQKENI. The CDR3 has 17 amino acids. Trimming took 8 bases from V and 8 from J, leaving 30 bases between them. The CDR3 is CASPESPQSAGLRGYTF. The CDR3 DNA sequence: TGTGCCAGCCCAGAGAGCCCACAGTCAGCGGGGTTGAGGGGCTACACCTTC.

The CDR3 DNA reads as TGTGCCATCAGTGGTGGTGGGAGGGGGAGCTACACCTTC. Translation: CAISGGGRGSYTF. The chain employs TRBV10-3 and TRBJ1-2, with D maybe TRBD1 (6 bases). The CDR3 covers 13 residues. Germline CDR1 is ENHRY and CDR2 is SYGVKD. The V gene lost 4 bases and the J gene lost 9 bases, with 15 bases spanning the gap.

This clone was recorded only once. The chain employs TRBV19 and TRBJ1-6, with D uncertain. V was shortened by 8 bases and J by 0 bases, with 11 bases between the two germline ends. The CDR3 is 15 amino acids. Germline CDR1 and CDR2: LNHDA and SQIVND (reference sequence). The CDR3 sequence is CASRTTSSYNSPLHF. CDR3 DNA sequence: TGTGCCAGTCGAACCACGAGCTCCTATAATTCACCCCTCCACTTT.

The CDR3 region has the DNA TGTGCCAGCAGCTTTTACAGGGGAACTAATGAAAAACTGTTTTTT. Protein sequence: CASSFYRGTNEKLFF. The gene calls are TRBV5-5 and TRBJ1-4, with 7 bases that match TRBD1. Unmatched junction bases numbered 2, after V lost 2 bases and J lost 1 base. Germline values: CDR1 SGHKS, CDR2 YYEKEE (reference sequence). The CDR3 contains 15 residues.

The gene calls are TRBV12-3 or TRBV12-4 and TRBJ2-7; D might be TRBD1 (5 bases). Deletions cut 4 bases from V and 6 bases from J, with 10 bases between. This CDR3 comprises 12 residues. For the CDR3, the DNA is TGTGCCAGCAGTTCGGACACCCCCGAGCAGTACTTC. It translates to CASSSDTPEQYF.

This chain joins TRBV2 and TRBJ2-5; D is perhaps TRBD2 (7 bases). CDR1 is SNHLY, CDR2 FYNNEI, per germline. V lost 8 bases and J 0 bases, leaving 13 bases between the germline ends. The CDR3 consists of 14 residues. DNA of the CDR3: TGTGCCAGCGGGGGGGCGCCAGACCAAGAGACCCAGTACTTC. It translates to CASGGAPDQETQYF.

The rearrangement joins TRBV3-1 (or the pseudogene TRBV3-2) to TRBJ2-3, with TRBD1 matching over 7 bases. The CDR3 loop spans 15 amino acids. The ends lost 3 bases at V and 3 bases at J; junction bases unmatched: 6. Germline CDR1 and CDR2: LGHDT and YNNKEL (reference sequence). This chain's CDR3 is CASSQLQGQTDTQYF. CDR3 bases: TGTGCCAGCAGCCAGCTACAGGGGCAGACAGATACGCAGTATTTT.

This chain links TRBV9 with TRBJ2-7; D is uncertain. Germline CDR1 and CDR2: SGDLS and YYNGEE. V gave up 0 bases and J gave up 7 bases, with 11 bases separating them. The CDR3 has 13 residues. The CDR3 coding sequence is TGTGCCAGCAGCGTAGCCCCCTTTAATGAGCAGTACTTC. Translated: CASSVAPFNEQYF.

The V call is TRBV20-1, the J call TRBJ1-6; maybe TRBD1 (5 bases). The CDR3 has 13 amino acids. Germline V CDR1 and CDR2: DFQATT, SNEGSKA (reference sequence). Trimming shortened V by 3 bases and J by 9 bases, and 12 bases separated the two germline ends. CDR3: CSASAGAVSPLHF. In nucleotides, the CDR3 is TGCAGTGCTAGTGCTGGGGCGGTTTCACCCCTCCACTTT.

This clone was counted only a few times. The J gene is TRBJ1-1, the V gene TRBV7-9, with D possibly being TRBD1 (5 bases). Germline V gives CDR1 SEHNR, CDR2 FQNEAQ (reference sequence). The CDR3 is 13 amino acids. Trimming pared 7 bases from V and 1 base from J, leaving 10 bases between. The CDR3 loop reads CASIGHPNTEAFF. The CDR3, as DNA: TGTGCCAGCATCGGACATCCGAACACTGAAGCTTTCTTT.

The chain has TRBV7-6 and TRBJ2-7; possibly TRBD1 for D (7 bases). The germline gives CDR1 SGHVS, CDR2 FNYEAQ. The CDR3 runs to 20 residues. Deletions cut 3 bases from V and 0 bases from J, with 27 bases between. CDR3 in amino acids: CASSLGGLSSDRTNSYEQYF. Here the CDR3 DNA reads TGTGCCAGCAGCTTGGGGGGCCTATCGTCGGACAGGACGAACTCCTACGAGCAGTACTTC.

The CDR3 DNA sequence: TGTGCCAGCAGTCAGCCCACAGGGGGCGAAGAAAAACTGTTTTTT. Residues: CASSQPTGGEEKLFF. J is TRBJ1-4 and V is TRBV6-2 or TRBV6-3, with 9 bases identical to TRBD1. From germline, CDR1 is MNHEY and CDR2 SVGEGT. The CDR3 contains 15 residues. The ends lost 5 bases at V and 8 bases at J; junction bases unmatched: 9.